The clone carrying this T cell receptor (beta chain) occurred once. The data are from a study of blood T cell repertoires in COVID-19. Across the whole study: The cDNA or gDNA used as material had been derived from T cells, B-cell-depleted T cells, or PBMCs.

The method was immunoSEQ multiplex PCR; TCRdb's version includes in-frame clones alone and lacks a portion of them. Among about 300,000 clones listed, 89% were seen once. This clonotype originated in a man younger than 35 who had recovered from COVID-19. The sequenced material came from peripheral blood.

The CDR3 here is CASSVSKYPNEKLFF. In DNA form, the CDR3 reads TGTGCCAGCAGCGTAAGCAAGTACCCTAATGAAAAACTGTTTTTT. This chain links TRBV9 with TRBJ1-4; D is uncertain. Trimming pared 1 base from V and 3 bases from J, leaving 10 bases between. This CDR3 has 15 residues. Germline-derived CDR1 and CDR2 are SGDLS and YYNGEE.